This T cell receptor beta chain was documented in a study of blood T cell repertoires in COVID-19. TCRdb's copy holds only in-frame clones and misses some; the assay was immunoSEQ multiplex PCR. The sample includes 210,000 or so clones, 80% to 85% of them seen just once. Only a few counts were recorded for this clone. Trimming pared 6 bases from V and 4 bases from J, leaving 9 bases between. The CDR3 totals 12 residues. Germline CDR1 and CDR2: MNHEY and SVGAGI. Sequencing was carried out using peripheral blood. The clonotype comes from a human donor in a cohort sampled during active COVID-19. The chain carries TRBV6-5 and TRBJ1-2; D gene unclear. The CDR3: CASRESVYGYTF. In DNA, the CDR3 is TGTGCCAGCAGGGAGTCTGTCTATGGCTACACCTTC.